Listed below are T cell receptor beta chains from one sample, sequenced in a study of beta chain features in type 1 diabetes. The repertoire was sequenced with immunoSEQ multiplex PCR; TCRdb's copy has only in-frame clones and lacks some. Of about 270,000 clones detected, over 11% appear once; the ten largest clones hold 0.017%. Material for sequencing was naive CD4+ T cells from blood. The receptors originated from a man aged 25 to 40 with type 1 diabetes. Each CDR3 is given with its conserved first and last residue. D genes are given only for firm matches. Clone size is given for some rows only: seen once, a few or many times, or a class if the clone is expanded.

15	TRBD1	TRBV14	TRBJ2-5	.	CASSRTGARGETQYF	TGTGCCAGCAGCCGGACAGGGGCCAGGGGGGAGACCCAGTACTTC
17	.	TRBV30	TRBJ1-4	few	CAWSVRAGLATNEKLFF	TGTGCCTGGAGTGTACGGGCAGGGCTGGCAACTAATGAAAAACTGTTTTTT
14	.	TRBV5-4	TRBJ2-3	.	CASSLDSGADTQYF	TGTGCCAGCAGCTTGGATTCGGGAGCGGATACGCAGTATTTT
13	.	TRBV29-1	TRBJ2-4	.	CSVEVQGKNIQYF	TGCAGCGTTGAAGTCCAGGGTAAAAACATTCAGTACTTC
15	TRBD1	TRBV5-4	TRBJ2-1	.	CASSLRDSSYNEQFF	TGTGCCAGCAGCCTCCGGGACAGCTCCTACAATGAGCAGTTCTTC
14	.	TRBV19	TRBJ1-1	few	CASSTLGGNTEAFF	TGTGCCAGTAGTACATTAGGGGGGAACACTGAAGCTTTCTTT
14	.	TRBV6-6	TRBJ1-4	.	CASSSHKAPEKLFF	TGTGCCAGCAGTTCTCATAAAGCCCCTGAAAAACTGTTTTTT
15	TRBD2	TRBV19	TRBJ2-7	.	CASSSSGTVSYEQYF	TGTGCCAGTAGTAGTAGCGGGACGGTATCCTACGAGCAGTACTTC
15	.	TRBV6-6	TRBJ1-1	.	CASSPSDTLNTEAFF	TGTGCCAGCAGCCCTAGCGACACCTTGAACACTGAAGCTTTCTTT
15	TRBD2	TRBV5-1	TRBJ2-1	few	CASSLVGGRYNEQFF	TGCGCCAGCAGCTTGGTTGGCGGGAGGTACAATGAGCAGTTCTTC
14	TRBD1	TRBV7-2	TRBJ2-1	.	CASSWDRGYNEQFF	TGTGCCAGCAGCTGGGACAGGGGCTACAATGAGCAGTTCTTC
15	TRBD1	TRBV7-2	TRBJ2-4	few	CASSSAGQGKNIQYF	TGTGCCAGCAGCTCCGCGGGACAGGGCAAAAACATTCAGTACTTC
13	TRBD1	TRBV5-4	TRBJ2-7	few	CASSLFTSRDRKF	TGTGCCAGCAGCTTGTTTACCTCTAGGGACAGAAAATTC
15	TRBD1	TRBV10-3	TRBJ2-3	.	CAISEFQGAADTQYF	TGTGCCATCAGTGAGTTCCAGGGGGCCGCAGATACGCAGTATTTT
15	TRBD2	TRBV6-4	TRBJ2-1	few	CASGPGTSGSNEQFF	TGTGCCAGCGGACCCGGGACTAGCGGGTCAAATGAGCAGTTCTTC
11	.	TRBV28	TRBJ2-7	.	CATGQGYEQYF	TGTGCCACCGGCCAGGGGTACGAGCAGTACTTC
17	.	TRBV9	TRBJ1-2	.	CASSGGKQGFTLNGYTF	TGTGCCAGCAGCGGAGGCAAACAGGGCTTCACTCTAAATGGCTACACCTTC
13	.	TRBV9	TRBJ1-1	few	CASSVVARGEAFF	TGTGCCAGCAGCGTAGTAGCAAGGGGTGAAGCTTTCTTT
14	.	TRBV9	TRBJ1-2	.	CASSVDGRNNGYTF	TGTGCCAGCAGCGTAGATGGGAGAAACAATGGCTACACCTTC
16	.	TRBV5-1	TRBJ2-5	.	CASSPTEGGSSETQYF	TGCGCCAGCAGCCCGACAGAAGGGGGTTCCTCAGAGACCCAGTACTTC
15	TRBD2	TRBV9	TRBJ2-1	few	CASSETSGSYNEQFF	TGTGCCAGCAGCGAGACTAGCGGGTCCTACAATGAGCAGTTCTTC
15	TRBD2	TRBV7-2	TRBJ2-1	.	CASSLGLASYNEQFF	TGTGCCAGCAGCTTGGGACTAGCGTCTTACAATGAGCAGTTCTTC
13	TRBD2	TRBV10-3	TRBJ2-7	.	CAISEPAGVEQYF	TGTGCCATCAGTGAGCCAGCGGGAGTCGAGCAGTACTTC
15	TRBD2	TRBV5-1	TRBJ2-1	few	CASSLRTGGEDEQFF	TGCGCCAGCAGCTTGAGAACGGGAGGGGAGGATGAGCAGTTCTTC
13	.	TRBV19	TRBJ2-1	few	CASSILRGDEQFF	TGTGCCAGTAGTATTTTAAGGGGCGATGAGCAGTTCTTC
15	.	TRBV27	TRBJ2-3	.	CASSLVLAGSDTQYF	TGTGCCAGCAGTCTGGTGTTAGCAGGGTCAGATACGCAGTATTTT
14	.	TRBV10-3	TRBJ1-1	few	CAISYTGGGTEAFF	TGTGCCATCAGCTATACCGGGGGGGGAACTGAAGCTTTCTTT
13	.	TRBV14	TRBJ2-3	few	CASSQDLSGTQYF	TGTGCCAGCAGCCAAGATCTGTCAGGGACGCAGTATTTT
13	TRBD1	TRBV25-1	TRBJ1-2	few	CASSPQGVSGYTF	TGTGCCAGCAGTCCCCAGGGGGTAAGCGGCTACACCTTC
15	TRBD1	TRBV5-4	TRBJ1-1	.	CASSTPGQVNTEAFF	TGTGCCAGCAGCACACCGGGACAGGTGAACACTGAAGCTTTCTTT
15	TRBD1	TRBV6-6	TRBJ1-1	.	CASRETGSMNTEAFF	TGTGCCAGCAGAGAGACAGGGTCAATGAACACTGAAGCTTTCTTT
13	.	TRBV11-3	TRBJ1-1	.	CASSPGANTEAFF	TGTGCCAGCAGCCCCGGTGCGAACACTGAAGCTTTCTTT
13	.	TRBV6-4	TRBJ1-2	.	CASSVTPDYGYTF	TGTGCCAGCAGTGTTACACCCGACTATGGCTACACCTTC